This T cell receptor beta chain appears in the sequencing data of a study of glioma-infiltrating T cells. Study details: Dexamethasone exposure before glioma surgery was limited to six or fewer days.

Amplification of TCR alpha and beta CDR3 regions from RNA used iRepertoire nested multiplex PCR. Input was roughly 100-450 ng of tissue mRNA or PBMC total RNA. TCRdb independently ran MiXCR on the multiplex PCR reads; one entry per CDR3 protein. The sample holds around 390,000 distinct CDR3 sequences, around 38% seen once. The CDR3 has 16 residues. V was clipped by 3 bases and J by 0 bases, with 12 bases between them. Germline lookup yields CDR1 MGHRA and CDR2 YSYEKL. In regard to this clonotype: What it recognizes is unknown.

Study-wide findings and caveats: Shared blood CDR3 signature motifs marked patients with low tissue-blood divergence. Very few CDR3 sequences were shared between tissue and blood.

The origin of this receptor is a human donor with low-grade glioma or glioblastoma, undergoing nonglioma brain surgery, or in good health (not recorded which). The sample consisted of glioma tissue, nonneoplastic brain tissue, or PBMCs (not recorded which). The gene calls are TRBV4-1 and TRBJ2-4, with D unresolved. Here the CDR3 reads CASSQRGPLAKNIQYF. The CDR3 DNA reads TGCGCCAGCAGCCAGCGTGGTCCCCTAGCCAAAAACATTCAGTACTTC.